A single sample is the source of the 10 T cell receptor beta chains below, sequenced in a study of T cell responses to AZD1222 COVID-19 vaccine. Sequencing used immunoSEQ multiplex PCR; TCRdb keeps in-frame clones, though not all of them. The sample carries tens of thousands of clones, about nine tenths recorded once. Sequencing used peripheral blood, obtained on day 0 of AZD1222 vaccination. The receptors were sampled from an adult in good health.

The chain combines TRBV27 with TRBJ1-6, with 8 bases identical to TRBD1. The germline V gene encodes CDR1 MNHEY and CDR2 SMNVEV (reference sequence). The CDR3 runs to 18 residues. V was clipped by 5 bases and J by 9 bases; unmatched bases: 18. CDR3 residues: CASSPRTGSMSTSSPLHF. In DNA, the CDR3 is TGTGCCAGCAGTCCGCGGACAGGGAGTATGAGTACGAGTTCACCCCTCCACTTT.

The table lists this clone with a few counts. The chain carries TRBV7-2 and TRBJ1-5, with D perhaps TRBD1 (5 bases). V shed 1 base and J shed 0 bases, with 7 bases lying between them. Germline CDR1 SGHTA, CDR2 FQGNSA. This CDR3 comprises 15 residues. The CDR3 loop is CASSLVGGSNQPQHF. The CDR3 region has the DNA TGTGCCAGCAGCTTAGTTGGGGGTAGCAATCAGCCCCAGCATTTT.

The J gene is TRBJ1-1, the V gene TRBV6-4; the D is unclear. Germline loops: CDR1 MRHNA, CDR2 SNTAGT. Deletions cut 8 bases from V and 0 bases from J, with 22 bases between. This CDR3 contains 17 residues. CDR3 bases: TGTGCCAGCCTCCCCCGTGGACGGTCCGTTATGAACACTGAAGCTTTCTTT. Amino acids: CASLPRGRSVMNTEAFF.

The chain joins TRBV5-1 to TRBJ2-3; D not certain. The V end lost 4 bases, the J end lost 0 bases, and 9 bases lay between the germline ends. The CDR3 is made up of 14 amino acids. Germline V CDR1 and CDR2: SGHRS, YFSETQ. The CDR3 DNA is TGCGCCAGCAGCCCGGCAGGTAGCACAGATACGCAGTATTTT. This codes for CASSPAGSTDTQYF.

The chain is built from TRBV7-3 and TRBJ2-2; 10 bases line up with TRBD2. The V segment lost 5 bases and the J segment 6 bases; nucleotides outside the gene matches: 6. This CDR3 comprises 15 residues. Germline CDR1 reads SGHTA; CDR2 reads FQGTGA. This CDR3 reads CASSPQREGAGELFF. In DNA, the CDR3 is TGTGCCAGCAGCCCCCAGCGGGAGGGCGCCGGGGAGCTGTTTTTT.

The J gene is TRBJ1-1, the V gene TRBV16; 10 bases align to TRBD1. V gave up 0 bases and J gave up 7 bases; unmatched junction bases: 5. From germline, CDR1 is KGHSY and CDR2 FQNENV. CDR3 length: 15 residues. CDR3 protein: CASSQSGQGISEAFF. CDR3 coding DNA: TGTGCCAGCAGCCAATCGGGACAGGGGATAAGTGAAGCTTTCTTT.

V usage is TRBV7-8 and J usage is TRBJ2-7, with D tentatively TRBD2 (6 bases). The CDR3 totals 14 residues. In germline, CDR1 is SGHVS, CDR2 FQNEAQ. The V end was cut by 4 bases, the J end by 2 bases, with 12 bases between. The CDR3 spells CASSYSGTPYEQYF. Written as DNA, the CDR3 is TGTGCCAGCAGCTATTCCGGGACTCCCTACGAGCAGTACTTC.

This clone was counted only a few times. This chain connects TRBV4-2 to TRBJ1-1, with D possibly TRBD1 on 6 matching bases. Germline loops: CDR1 LGHNA, CDR2 YNFKEQ. The CDR3 contains 14 residues. The germline V and J ends were trimmed by 0 bases and 4 bases, with 9 bases remaining between them. DNA of the CDR3: TGTGCCAGCAGCCAAGAGGTCAGGGGCACTGAAGCTTTCTTT. Its protein product is CASSQEVRGTEAFF.

This clone was counted once. The chain links TRBV2 to TRBJ1-4; D not resolved. V lost 8 bases and J lost 8, with 15 bases in between. From germline, CDR1 is SNHLY and CDR2 FYNNEI. This CDR3 is 13 amino acids long. The CDR3 DNA reads as TGTGCCAGCCTATACGCCCCTAGGGAAAAACTGTTTTTT. The encoded protein is CASLYAPREKLFF.

The chain couples TRBV5-1 to TRBJ2-1, with D hard to call. The germline V and J ends were trimmed by 0 bases and 8 bases, with 6 bases remaining between them. This CDR3 is 12 amino acids long. Per the germline V gene, CDR1 is SGHRS and CDR2 is YFSETQ. CDR3 in amino acids: CASSLDLDEQFF. CDR3 in DNA: TGCGCCAGCAGCTTGGACTTAGATGAGCAGTTCTTC.